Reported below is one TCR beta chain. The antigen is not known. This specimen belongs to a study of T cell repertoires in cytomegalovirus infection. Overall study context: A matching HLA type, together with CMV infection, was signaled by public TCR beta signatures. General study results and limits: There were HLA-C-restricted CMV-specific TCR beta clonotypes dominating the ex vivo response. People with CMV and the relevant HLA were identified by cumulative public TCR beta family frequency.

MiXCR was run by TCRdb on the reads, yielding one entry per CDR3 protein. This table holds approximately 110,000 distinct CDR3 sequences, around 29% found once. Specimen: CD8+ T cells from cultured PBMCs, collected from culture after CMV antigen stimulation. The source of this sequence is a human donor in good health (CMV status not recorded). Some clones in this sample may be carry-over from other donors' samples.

CDR3 nucleotides: TGTGCCACCAGCAGAGAAGGGGGCTGGGGCAATCAGCCCCAGCATTTT. Translated, it gives CATSREGGWGNQPQHF. The J gene is TRBJ1-5, the V gene TRBV15; 7 nucleotides agree with TRBD1. This CDR3 is built from 16 residues. Germline V gene sequence: CDR1 LNHNV, CDR2 YYDKDF (reference sequence). V was pared by 0 bases and J by 2 bases, with 4 bases of the junction left unmatched.